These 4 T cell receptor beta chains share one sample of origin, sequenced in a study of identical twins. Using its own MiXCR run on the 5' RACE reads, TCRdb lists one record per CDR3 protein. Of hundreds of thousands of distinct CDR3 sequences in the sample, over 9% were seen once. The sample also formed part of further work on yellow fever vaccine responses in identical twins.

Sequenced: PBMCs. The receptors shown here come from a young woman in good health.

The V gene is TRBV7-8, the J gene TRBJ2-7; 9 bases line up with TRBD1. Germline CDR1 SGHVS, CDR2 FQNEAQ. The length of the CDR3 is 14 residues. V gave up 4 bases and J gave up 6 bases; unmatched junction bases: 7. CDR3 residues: CASSSPGQGSEQYF. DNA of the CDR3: TGTGCCAGCAGCTCACCGGGACAGGGCTCCGAGCAGTACTTC.

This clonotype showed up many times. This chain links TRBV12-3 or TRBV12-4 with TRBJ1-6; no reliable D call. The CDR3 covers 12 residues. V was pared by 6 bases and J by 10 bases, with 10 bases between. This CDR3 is CASRSLASPLHF. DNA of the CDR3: TGTGCCAGCAGATCCCTGGCCTCACCCCTCCACTTT.

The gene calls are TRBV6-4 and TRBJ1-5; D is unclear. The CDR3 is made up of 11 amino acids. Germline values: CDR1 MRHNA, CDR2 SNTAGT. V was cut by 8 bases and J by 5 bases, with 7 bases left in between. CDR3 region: CASGMDQPQHF. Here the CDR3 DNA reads TGTGCCAGCGGGATGGATCAGCCCCAGCATTTT.

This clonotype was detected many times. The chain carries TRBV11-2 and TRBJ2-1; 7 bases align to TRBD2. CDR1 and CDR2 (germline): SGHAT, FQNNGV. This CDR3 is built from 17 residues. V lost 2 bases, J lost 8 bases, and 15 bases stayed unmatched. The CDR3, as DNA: TGTGCCAGCAGCTTACCATTTCCGGTGACTAGCATCCATGAGCAGTTCTTC. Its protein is CASSLPFPVTSIHEQFF.